This TCR beta chain was found in a study of CXCR3-negative and CXCR3-positive naive CD8 T cells. About this clonotype: Its matching antigen is unknown.

Study outcomes and limitations: Each naive subset displayed comparably high diversity, whereas memory CD8+ cells displayed much lower diversity. Fresh PBMCs were used in most assays, and CXCR3 expression partially decreased after cryopreservation. In CXCR3-positive naive cells, the TRB CDR3s were more hydrophobic than in CXCR3-negative naive cells.

CD45RO-CCR7+CD27+CD95- expression identified naive CD8+ T cells. TRB cDNA was prepared as libraries by UMI-labeled 5' RACE. TCRdb processed the 5' RACE reads again and assigns one entry to each CDR3 protein, with no DNA. The sample holds 70,000 to 100,000 distinct CDR3 sequences. The source is a human donor in good health. Some clones in this sample may be carry-over from other donors' samples. Input material: naive CXCR3- CD8+ T cells from blood. Subset here: CD45RO-CCR7+CD27+CD95- naive CD8+ T cells lacking CXCR3 (TNR3-).

CDR3 region: CASREDYGDEQFF. The chain couples TRBV5-1 to TRBJ2-1; TCRdb gives TRBD2 as the D gene, but with no DNA this cannot be confirmed. The length of the CDR3 is 13 residues. CDR1 is SGHRS, CDR2 YFSETQ, per germline.